This T cell receptor (beta chain) was found in a study of blood T cell repertoires in COVID-19. Whole-study context: Sample material is recorded as cDNA or gDNA derived from T cells, B-cell-depleted T cells, or PBMCs.

Individuals drawn from 20 to 30 US areas were roughly 18 to 95 years old. Two consecutive negative NP/OP PCR tests, clearance, or resolved symptoms defined Cohort 3 recovery. Repertoires were generated with immunoSEQ multiplex PCR, while TCRdb's copy carries only in-frame clones and drops some. The data show about 180,000 clones, about 82% seen once. Sequencing used PBMCs or T cells enriched from blood (not recorded which). This TCR came from a woman younger than 45 who had recovered from COVID-19.

CDR3 bases: TGTGCCAGCAGCCCTCTAGCGGGACTGTACACCGGGGAGCTGTTTTTT. As protein: CASSPLAGLYTGELFF. This rearrangement joins TRBV3-1 (or the pseudogene TRBV3-2) to TRBJ2-2; 9 nucleotides agree with TRBD2. The trim removed 4 bases at V and 3 bases at J, leaving 6 bases unmatched. Germline V gives CDR1 LGHDT, CDR2 YNNKEL (reference sequence). The CDR3 covers 16 residues.